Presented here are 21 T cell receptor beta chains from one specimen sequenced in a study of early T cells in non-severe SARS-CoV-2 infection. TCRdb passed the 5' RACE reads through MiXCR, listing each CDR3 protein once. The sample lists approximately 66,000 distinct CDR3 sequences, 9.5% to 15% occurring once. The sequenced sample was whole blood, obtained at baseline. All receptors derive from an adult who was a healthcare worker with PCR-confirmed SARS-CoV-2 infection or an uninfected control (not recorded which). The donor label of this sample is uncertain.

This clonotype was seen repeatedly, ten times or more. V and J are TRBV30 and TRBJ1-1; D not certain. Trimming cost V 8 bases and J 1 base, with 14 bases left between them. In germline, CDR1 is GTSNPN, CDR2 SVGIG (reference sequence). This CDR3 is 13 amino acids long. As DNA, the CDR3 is TGTGCCCTTCTCCGAAACGGGAACACTGAAGCTTTCTTT. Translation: CALLRNGNTEAFF.

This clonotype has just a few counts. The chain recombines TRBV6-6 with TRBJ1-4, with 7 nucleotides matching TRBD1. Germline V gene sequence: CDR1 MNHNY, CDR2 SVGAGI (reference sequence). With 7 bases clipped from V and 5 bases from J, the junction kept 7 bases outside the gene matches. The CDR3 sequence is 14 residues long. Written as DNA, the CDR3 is TGTGCCAGCACTACGGGACAGACGAATGAAAAACTGTTTTTT. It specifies CASTTGQTNEKLFF.

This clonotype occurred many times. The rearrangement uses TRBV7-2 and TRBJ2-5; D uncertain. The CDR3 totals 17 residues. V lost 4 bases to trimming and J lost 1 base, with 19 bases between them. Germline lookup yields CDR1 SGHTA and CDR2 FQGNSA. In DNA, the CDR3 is TGTGCCAGCAGCTCCCCGGAACCTCCTGACTTCCAAGAGACCCAGTACTTC. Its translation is CASSSPEPPDFQETQYF.

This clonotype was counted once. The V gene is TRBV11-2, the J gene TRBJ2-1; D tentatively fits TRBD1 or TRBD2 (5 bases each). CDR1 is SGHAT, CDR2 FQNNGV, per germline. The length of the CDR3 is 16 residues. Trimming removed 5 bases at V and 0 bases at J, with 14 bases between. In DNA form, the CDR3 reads TGTGCCAGCAGCCCGATGGGGGTCAGCTCCTACAATGAGCAGTTCTTC. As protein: CASSPMGVSSYNEQFF.

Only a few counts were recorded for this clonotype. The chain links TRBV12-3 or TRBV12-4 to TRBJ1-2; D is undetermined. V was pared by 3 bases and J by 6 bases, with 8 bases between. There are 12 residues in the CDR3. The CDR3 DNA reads TGTGCCAGCAGTTTTGACCGGCATGGCTACACCTTC. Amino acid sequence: CASSFDRHGYTF.

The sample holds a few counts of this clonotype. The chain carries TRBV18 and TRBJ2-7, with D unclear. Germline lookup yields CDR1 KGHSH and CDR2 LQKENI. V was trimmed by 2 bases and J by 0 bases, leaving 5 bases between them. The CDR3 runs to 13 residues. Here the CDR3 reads CASSPTSSYEQYV. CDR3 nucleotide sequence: TGTGCCAGCTCACCAACGAGCTCCTACGAGCAGTACGTC.

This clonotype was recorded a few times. CDR3 in DNA: TGTGCCAGCAGTAGCGGACAGGACGGAGATGGCTACACCTTC. This encodes CASSSGQDGDGYTF. This chain links TRBV28 with TRBJ1-2; 7 positions match TRBD1. The CDR3 consists of 14 residues. J gave up 6 bases and V 5 bases, and 9 bases lay outside the gene matches. Germline V gene lookup returns CDR1 MDHEN and CDR2 SYDVKM.

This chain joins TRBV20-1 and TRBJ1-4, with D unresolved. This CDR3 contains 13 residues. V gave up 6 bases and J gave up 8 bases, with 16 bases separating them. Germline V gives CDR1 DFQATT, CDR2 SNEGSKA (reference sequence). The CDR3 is CSAHTPLTEKLFF. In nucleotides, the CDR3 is TGCAGTGCCCACACCCCACTGACAGAAAAACTGTTTTTT.

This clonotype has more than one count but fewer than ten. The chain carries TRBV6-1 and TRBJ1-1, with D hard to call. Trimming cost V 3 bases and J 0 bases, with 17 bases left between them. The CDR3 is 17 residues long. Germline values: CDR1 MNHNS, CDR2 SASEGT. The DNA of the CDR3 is TGTGCCAGCAGTGAGCTCTTTGGTCAGGCGCTGAACACTGAAGCTTTCTTT. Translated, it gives CASSELFGQALNTEAFF.

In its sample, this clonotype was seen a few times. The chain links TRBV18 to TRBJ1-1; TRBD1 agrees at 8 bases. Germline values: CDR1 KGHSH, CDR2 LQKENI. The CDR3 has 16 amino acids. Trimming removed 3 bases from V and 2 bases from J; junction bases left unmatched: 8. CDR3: CASSPILGQENTEAFF. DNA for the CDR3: TGTGCCAGCTCACCTATTCTGGGACAGGAAAACACTGAAGCTTTCTTT. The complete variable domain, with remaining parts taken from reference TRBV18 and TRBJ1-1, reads NAGVMQNPRHLVRRRGQEARLRCSPMKGHSHVYWYRQLPEEGLKFMVYLQKENIIDESGMPKERFSAEFPKEGPSILRIQQVVRGDSAAYFCASSPILGQENTEAFFGQGTRLTVV.

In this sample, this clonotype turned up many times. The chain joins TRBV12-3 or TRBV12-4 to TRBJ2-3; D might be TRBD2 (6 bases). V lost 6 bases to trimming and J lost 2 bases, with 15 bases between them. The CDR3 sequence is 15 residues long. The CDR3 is CASRLNSGATDTQYF. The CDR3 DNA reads TGTGCCAGCAGGCTGAATAGCGGCGCCACAGATACGCAGTATTTT.

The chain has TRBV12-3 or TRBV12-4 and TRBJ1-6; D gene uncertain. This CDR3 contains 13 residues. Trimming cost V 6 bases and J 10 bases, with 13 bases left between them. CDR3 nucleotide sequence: TGTGCCAGCAGCGGAAACAGAGACTCACCCCTCCACTTT. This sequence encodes CASSGNRDSPLHF.

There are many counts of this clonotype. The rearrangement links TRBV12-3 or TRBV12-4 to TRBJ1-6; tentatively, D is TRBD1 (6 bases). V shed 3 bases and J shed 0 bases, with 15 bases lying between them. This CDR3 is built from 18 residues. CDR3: CASSFGQGKSSYNSPLHF. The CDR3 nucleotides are TGTGCCAGCAGTTTTGGCCAGGGGAAGAGCTCCTATAATTCACCCCTCCACTTT.

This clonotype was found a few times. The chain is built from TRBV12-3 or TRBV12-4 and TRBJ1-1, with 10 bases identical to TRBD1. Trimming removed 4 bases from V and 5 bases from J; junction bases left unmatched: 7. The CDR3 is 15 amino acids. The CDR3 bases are TGTGCCAGCAGTTCCTCCTGGACAGGGGGAACTGAAGCTTTCTTT. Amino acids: CASSSSWTGGTEAFF.

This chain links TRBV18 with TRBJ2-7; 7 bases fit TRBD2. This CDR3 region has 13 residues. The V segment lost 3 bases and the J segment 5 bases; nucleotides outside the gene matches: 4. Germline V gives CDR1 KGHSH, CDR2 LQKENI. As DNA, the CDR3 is TGTGCCAGCTCACCGGGAGGGAACCACGAGCAGTACGTC. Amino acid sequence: CASSPGGNHEQYV.

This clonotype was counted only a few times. The CDR3, as DNA: TGCAGTGCTAGGAAACAGGGTCCCTCAGATACGCAGTATTTT. Translated, it gives CSARKQGPSDTQYF. The V call is TRBV20-1, the J call TRBJ2-3, with a tentative D call TRBD1 (6 bases). Germline CDR1 and CDR2: DFQATT and SNEGSKA (reference sequence). This CDR3 has 14 amino acids. Trimming pared 3 bases from V and 4 bases from J, leaving 14 bases between.

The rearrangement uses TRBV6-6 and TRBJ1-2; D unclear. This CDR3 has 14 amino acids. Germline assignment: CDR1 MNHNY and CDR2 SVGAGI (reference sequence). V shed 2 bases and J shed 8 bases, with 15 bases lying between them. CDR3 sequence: CASSYPDTHGGYTF. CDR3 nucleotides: TGTGCCAGCAGTTACCCAGATACACACGGGGGCTACACCTTC.

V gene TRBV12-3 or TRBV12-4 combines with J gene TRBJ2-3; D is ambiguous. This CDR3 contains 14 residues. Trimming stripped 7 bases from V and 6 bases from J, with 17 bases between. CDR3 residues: CASTFKFSSDTQYF. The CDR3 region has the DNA TGTGCCAGCACTTTCAAGTTTTCTTCGGATACGCAGTATTTT.

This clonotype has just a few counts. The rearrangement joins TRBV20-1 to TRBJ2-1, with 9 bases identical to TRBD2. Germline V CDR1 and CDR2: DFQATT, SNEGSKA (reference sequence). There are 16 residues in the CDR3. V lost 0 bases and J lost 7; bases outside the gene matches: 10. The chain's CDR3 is CSARDLAVAGDNEQFF. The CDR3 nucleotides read TGCAGTGCTAGAGATCTCGCGGTAGCGGGGGATAATGAGCAGTTCTTC.

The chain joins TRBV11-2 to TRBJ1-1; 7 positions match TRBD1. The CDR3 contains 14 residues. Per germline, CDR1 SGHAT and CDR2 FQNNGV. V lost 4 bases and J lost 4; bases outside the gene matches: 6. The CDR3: CASSSYRGSTEAFF. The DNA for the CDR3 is TGTGCCAGCAGCTCCTACAGGGGTAGCACTGAAGCTTTCTTT.

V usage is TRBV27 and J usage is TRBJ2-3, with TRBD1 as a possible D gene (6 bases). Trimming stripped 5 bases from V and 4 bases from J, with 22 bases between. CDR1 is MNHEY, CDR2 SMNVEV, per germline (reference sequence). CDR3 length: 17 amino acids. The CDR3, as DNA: TGTGCCAGCAGTCCTTGGGGGTCAGGGGTTTGGGCAGATACGCAGTATTTT. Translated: CASSPWGSGVWADTQYF.